This TCR beta chain was identified in a study of response to subunit inactivated influenza vaccine. TCRdb redid the calling of the RT-PCR reads with MiXCR, one entry per CDR3 protein. In the table there are 500,000 to 600,000 distinct CDR3 sequences, approximately 7.6% of which are singletons. In regard to this clonotype: The junction shows a germline mismatch at one end, possibly a read error.

Germline values: CDR1 SGHTA, CDR2 FQGNSA. This CDR3 is built from 16 residues. The material sequenced was PBMCs from blood, taken roughly 24 months after vaccination. This clonotype was sampled from a man aged 50 to 75 who received an inactivated influenza vaccine. The rearrangement links TRBV7-2 to TRBJ2-3; 11 bases align to TRBD2. CDR3 in DNA: TGTGCCAGCAGTTTAGGACTAGCGGGCCTCACAGATACGCAGTATTTT. This translates into CASSLGLAGLTDTQYF.